The clone carrying this T cell receptor beta chain was detected ten times or more. Its antigen is as yet unknown. This record belongs to a study of T-cell memory formation after mild COVID-19. Germline CDR1 and CDR2: SGHVS and FNYEAQ. V lost 0 bases to trimming and J lost 3 bases, with 15 bases between them. The CDR3 spans 16 residues. Study-level results: Pre-infection memory contained some responding clones, which suggested that cross-reactive memory had joined. Among clones contracting day 15 to 85, CD4/CD8 was balanced, whereas later expanders leaned CD4+.

The 5'RACE method, run with constant-segment primers, produced TCR alpha and TCR beta cDNA libraries (carrying sample barcodes and UMIs). From the 5' RACE reads, TCRdb called clonotypes with MiXCR, one entry per CDR3 protein. This table has about 150,000 distinct CDR3 sequences, 14% appearing once. Material: PBMCs or a T cell subset sorted from them (not recorded which). The TCR sequence derives from an adult woman who had mild COVID-19 (a few samples of this study predate the infection). Cell type and time point are not known. The J gene is TRBJ2-7, the V gene TRBV7-6, with a possible D match to TRBD1 (6 bases). The CDR3: CASSLAGARGLYEQYF. The CDR3 bases are TGTGCCAGCAGCTTAGCGGGTGCCAGGGGCCTCTACGAGCAGTACTTC. The variable domain in full, completed from reference TRBV7-6 and TRBJ2-7, reads GAGVSQSPRYKVTKRGQDVALRCDPISGHVSLYWYRQALGQGPEFLTYFNYEAQQDKSGLPNDRFSAERPEGSISTLTIQRTEQRDSAMYRCASSLAGARGLYEQYFGPGTRLTVT.